This TCR beta chain stems from a study of blood T cell repertoires in COVID-19. Study details: Sources were T cells, B-cell-depleted T cells, or PBMCs; the material itself was cDNA or gDNA.

From germline, CDR1 is MNHNS and CDR2 SASEGT. The CDR3 contains 14 residues. Trimming took 3 bases from V and 2 from J, leaving 8 bases between them. Repertoires were generated with immunoSEQ multiplex PCR, while TCRdb's copy carries only in-frame clones and drops some. The table includes hundreds of thousands of clones, 70% to 90% detected once. The receptor was derived from a man between 65 and 79 years old with acute or convalescent COVID-19. The specimen sequenced was peripheral blood. V gene TRBV6-1 combines with J gene TRBJ2-1, with D perhaps TRBD2 (6 bases). The CDR3 spells CASSERGAYNEQFF. In DNA, the CDR3 is TGTGCCAGCAGTGAGCGGGGTGCCTACAATGAGCAGTTCTTC.